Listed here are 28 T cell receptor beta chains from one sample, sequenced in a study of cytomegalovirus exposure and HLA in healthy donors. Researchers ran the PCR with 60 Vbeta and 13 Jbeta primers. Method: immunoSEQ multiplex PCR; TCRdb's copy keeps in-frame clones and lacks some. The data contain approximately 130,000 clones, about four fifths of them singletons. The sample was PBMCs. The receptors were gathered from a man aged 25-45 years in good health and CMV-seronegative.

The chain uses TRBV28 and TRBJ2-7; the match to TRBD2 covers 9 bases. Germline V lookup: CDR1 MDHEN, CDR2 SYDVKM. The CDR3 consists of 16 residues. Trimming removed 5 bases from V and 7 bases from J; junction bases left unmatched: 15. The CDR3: CASSERLLAGSQEQYF. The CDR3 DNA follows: TGTGCCAGCAGTGAGCGACTACTAGCGGGTTCTCAAGAGCAGTACTTC.

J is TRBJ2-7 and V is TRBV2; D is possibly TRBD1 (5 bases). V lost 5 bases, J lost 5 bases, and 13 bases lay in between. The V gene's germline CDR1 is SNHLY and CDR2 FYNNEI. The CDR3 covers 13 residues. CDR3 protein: CASSYQGVNEQYF. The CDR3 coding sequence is TGTGCCAGCAGTTACCAGGGTGTCAACGAGCAGTACTTC.

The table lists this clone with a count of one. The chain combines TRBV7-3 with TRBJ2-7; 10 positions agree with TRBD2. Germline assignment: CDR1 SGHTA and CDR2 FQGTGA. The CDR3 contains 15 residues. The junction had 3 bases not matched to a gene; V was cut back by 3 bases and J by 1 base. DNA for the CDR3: TGTGCCAGCAGCTTGATAGCGGGGGGTTCCTACGAGCAGTACTTC. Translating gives CASSLIAGGSYEQYF. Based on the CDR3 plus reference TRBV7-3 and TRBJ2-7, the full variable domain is GAGVSQTPSNKVTEKGKYVELRCDPISGHTALYWYRQSLGQGPEFLIYFQGTGAADDSGLPNDRFFAVRPEGSVSTLKIQRTERGDSAVYLCASSLIAGGSYEQYFGPGTRLTVT.

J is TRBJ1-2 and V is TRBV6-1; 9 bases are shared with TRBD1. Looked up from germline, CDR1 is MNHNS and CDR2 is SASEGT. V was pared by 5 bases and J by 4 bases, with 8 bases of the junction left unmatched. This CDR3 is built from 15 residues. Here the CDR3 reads CASSKDRGTAYGYTF. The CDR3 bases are TGTGCCAGCAGTAAAGACAGGGGGACCGCCTATGGCTACACCTTC.

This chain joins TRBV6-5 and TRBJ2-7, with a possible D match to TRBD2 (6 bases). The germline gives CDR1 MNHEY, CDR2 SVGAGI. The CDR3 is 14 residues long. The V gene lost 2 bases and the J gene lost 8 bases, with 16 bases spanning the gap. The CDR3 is CASSYRTTLTQQYF. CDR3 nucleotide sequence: TGTGCCAGCAGTTACCGGACTACCCTTACCCAGCAGTACTTC.

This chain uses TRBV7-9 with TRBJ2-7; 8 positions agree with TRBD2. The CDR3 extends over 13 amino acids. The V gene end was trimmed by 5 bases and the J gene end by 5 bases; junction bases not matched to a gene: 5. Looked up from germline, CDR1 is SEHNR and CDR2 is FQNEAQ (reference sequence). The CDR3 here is CASSRGGRDEQYF. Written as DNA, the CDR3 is TGTGCCAGCAGCCGGGGGGGGAGGGACGAGCAGTACTTC.

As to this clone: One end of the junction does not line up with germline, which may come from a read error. CDR3 DNA sequence: TGTGCTAGCAGCTCCATCGAGATTCCCTCCTACAATGAGCAGTTCTTC. Amino acids: CASSSIEIPSYNEQFF. The chain combines TRBV7-7 with TRBJ2-1; D is ambiguous. The CDR3 length is 16 residues. Germline V gene lookup returns CDR1 SSHAT and CDR2 FNYEAQ (reference sequence). The full variable domain, rest sourced from reference TRBV7-7 and TRBJ2-1, is GAGVSQSPRYKVTKRGQDVTLRCDPISSHATLYWYQQALGQGPEFLTYFNYEAQPDKSGLPSDRFSAERPEGSISTLTIQRTEQRDSAMYRCASSSIEIPSYNEQFFGPGTRLTVL.

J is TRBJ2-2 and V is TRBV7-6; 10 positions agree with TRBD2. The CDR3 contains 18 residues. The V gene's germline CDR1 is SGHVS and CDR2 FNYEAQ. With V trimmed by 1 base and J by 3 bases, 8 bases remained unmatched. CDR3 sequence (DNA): TGTGCCAGCAGCTTAGGTGTGAGGACTAGCGGTTACACCGGGGAGCTGTTTTTT. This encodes CASSLGVRTSGYTGELFF.

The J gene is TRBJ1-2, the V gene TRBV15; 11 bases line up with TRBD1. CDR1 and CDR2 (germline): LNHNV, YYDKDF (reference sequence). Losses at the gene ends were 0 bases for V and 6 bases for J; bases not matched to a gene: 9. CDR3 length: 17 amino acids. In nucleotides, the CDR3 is TGTGCCACCAGCAGAGATCTAATGGGACAGGGGGTTAATGGCTACACCTTC. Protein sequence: CATSRDLMGQGVNGYTF. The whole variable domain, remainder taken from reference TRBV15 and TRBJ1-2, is DAMVIQNPRYQVTQFGKPVTLSCSQTLNHNVMYWYQQKSSQAPKLLFHYYDKDFNNEADTPDNFQSRRPNTSFCFLDIRSPGLGDTAMYLCATSRDLMGQGVNGYTFGSGTRLTVV.

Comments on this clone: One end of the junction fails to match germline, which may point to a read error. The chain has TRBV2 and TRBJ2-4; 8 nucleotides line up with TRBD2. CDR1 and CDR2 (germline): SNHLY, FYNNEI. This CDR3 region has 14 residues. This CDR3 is CASRLGLAQNIQYF. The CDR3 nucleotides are TGTGCCAGCAGACTCGGACTAGCCCAAAACATTCAGTACTTC. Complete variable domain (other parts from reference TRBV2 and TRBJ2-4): EPEVTQTPSHQVTQMGQEVILRCVPISNHLYFYWYRQILGQKVEFLVSFYNNEISEKSEIFDDQFSVERPDGSNFTLKIRSTKLEDSAMYFCASRLGLAQNIQYFGAGTRLSVL.

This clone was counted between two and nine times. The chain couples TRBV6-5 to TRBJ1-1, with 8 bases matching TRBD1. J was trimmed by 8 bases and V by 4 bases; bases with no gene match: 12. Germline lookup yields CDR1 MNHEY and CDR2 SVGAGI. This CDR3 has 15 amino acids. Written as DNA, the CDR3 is TGTGCCAGCAGTTCGCCACTCCAGGGGGCGCACGAAGCTTTCTTT. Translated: CASSSPLQGAHEAFF.

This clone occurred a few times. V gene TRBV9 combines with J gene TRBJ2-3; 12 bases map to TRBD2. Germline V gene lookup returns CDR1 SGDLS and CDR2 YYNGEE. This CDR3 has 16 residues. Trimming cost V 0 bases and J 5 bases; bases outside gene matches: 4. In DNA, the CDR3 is TGTGCCAGCAGCGTAGTCCTAGCGGGAGGGCAAGATACGCAGTATTTT. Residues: CASSVVLAGGQDTQYF.

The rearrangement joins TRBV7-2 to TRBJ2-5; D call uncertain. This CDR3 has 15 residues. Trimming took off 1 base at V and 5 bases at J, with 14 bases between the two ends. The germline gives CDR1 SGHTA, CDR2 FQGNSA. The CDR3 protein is CASSLVISDGETQYF. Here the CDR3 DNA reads TGTGCCAGCAGCTTAGTTATTTCTGACGGGGAGACCCAGTACTTC.

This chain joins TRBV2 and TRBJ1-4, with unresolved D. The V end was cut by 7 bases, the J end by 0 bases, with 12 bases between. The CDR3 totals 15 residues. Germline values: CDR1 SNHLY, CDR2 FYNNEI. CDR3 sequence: CASKEHSTTNEKLFF. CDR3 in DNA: TGTGCCAGCAAAGAACACAGCACAACTAATGAAAAACTGTTTTTT.

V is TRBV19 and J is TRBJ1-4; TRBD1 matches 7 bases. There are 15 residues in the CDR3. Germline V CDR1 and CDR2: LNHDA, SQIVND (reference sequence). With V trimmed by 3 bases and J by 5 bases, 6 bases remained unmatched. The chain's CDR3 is CASSIPTGINEKLFF. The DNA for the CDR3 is TGTGCCAGTAGTATTCCGACAGGGATAAATGAAAAACTGTTTTTT.

The CDR3 DNA is TGTGCCAGCAGCGTAGGTTTACGAGGGGGAGATGAAAAACTGTTTTTT. Protein sequence: CASSVGLRGGDEKLFF. J is TRBJ1-4 and V is TRBV9; a weak D match, TRBD1 (6 bases). The V gene lost 0 bases and the J gene lost 6 bases, with 15 bases spanning the gap. The CDR3 is made up of 16 amino acids. Germline V gene data show CDR1 as SGDLS and CDR2 as YYNGEE.

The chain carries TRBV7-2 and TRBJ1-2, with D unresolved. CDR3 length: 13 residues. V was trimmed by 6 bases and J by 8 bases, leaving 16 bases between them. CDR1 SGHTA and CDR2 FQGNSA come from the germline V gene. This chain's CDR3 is CASRLEEVSGYTF. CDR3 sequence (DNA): TGTGCCAGCAGATTGGAAGAGGTCTCGGGCTACACCTTC. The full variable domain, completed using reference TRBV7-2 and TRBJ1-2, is GAGVSQSPSNKVTEKGKDVELRCDPISGHTALYWYRQSLGQGLEFLIYFQGNSAPDKSGLPSDRFSAERTGGSVSTLTIQRTQQEDSAVYLCASRLEEVSGYTFGSGTRLTVV.

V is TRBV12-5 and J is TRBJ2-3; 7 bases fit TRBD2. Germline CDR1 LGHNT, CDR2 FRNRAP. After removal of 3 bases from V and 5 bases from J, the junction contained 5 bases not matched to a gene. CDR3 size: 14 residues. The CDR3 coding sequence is TGTGCTAGTGGTTTCGGGGACTACGGAGATACGCAGTATTTT. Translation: CASGFGDYGDTQYF.

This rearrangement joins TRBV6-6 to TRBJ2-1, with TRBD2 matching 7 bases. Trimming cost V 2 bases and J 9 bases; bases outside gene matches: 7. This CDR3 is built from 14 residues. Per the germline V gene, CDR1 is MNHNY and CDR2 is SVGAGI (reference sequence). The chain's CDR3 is CASSYLGEGSEQFF. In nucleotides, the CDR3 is TGTGCCAGCAGTTACCTAGGGGAGGGTAGTGAGCAGTTCTTC.

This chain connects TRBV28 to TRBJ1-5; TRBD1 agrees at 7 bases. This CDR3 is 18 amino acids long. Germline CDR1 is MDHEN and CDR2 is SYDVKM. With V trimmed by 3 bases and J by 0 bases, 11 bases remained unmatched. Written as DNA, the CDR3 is TGTGCCAGCAGTTTCCCCGCTCTAGGGACAGCTAGCAATCAGCCCCAGCATTTT. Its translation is CASSFPALGTASNQPQHF.

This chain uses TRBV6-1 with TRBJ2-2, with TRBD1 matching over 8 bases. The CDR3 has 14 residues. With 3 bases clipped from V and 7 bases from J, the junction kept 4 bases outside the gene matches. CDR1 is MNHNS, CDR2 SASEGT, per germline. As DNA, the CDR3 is TGTGCCAGCAGTGAGGACAGGGAGGACGGGGAGCTGTTTTTT. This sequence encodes CASSEDREDGELFF.

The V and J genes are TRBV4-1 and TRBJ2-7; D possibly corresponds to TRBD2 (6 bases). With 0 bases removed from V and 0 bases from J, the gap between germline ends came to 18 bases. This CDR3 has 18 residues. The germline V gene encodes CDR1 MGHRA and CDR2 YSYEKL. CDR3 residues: CASSQEGRSVGGSYEQYF. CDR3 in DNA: TGCGCCAGCAGCCAAGAAGGCCGGTCCGTGGGGGGCTCCTACGAGCAGTACTTC.

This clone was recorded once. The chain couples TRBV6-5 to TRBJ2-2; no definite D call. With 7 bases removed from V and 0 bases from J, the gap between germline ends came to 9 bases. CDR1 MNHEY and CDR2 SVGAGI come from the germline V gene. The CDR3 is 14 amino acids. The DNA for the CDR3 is TGTGCCAGCACCCGGGTCGCGAACACCGGGGAGCTGTTTTTT. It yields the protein CASTRVANTGELFF.

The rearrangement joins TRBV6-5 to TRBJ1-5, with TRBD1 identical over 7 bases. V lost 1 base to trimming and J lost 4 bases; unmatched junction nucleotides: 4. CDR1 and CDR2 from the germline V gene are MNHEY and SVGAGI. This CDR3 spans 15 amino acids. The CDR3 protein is CASSYLGQPNQPQHF. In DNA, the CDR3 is TGTGCCAGCAGTTACTTGGGACAGCCAAATCAGCCCCAGCATTTT.

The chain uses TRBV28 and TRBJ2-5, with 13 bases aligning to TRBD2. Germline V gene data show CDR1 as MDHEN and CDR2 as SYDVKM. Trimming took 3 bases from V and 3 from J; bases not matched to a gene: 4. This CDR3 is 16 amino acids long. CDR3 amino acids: CASSFTSGRAEETQYF. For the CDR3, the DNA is TGTGCCAGCAGTTTTACTAGCGGGAGGGCCGAAGAGACCCAGTACTTC.

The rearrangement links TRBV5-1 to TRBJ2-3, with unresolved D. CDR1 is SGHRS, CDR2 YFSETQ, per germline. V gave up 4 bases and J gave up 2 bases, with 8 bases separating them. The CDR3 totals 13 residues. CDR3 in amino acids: CASSETDTDTQYF. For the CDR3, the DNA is TGCGCCAGCAGCGAAACAGACACAGATACGCAGTATTTT.

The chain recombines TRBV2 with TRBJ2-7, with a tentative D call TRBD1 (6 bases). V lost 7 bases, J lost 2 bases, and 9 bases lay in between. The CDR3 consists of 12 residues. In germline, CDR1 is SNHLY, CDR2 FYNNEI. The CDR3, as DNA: TGTGCCAGCACACAGGGAACCTACGAGCAGTACTTC. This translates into CASTQGTYEQYF.

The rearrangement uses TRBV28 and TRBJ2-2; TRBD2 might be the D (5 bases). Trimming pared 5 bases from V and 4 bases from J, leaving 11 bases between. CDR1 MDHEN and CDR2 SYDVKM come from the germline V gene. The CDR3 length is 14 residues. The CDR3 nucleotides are TGTGCCAGCAGTACGGACTGGCCCACCGGGGAGCTGTTTTTT. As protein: CASSTDWPTGELFF.